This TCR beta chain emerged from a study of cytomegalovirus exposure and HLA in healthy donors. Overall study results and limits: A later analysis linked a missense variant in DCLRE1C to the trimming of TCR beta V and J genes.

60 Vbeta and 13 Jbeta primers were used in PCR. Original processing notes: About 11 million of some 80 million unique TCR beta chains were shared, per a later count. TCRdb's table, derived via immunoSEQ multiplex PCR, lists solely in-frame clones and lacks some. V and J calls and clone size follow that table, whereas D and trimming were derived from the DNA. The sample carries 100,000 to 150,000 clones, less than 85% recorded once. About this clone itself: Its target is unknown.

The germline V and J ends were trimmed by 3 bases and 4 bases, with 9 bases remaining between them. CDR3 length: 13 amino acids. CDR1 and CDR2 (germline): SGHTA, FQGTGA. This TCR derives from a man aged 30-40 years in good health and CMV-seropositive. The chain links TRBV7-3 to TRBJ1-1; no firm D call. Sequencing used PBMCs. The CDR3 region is CASSLNGGTEAFF. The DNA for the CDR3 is TGTGCCAGCAGCTTGAACGGCGGCACTGAAGCTTTCTTT.